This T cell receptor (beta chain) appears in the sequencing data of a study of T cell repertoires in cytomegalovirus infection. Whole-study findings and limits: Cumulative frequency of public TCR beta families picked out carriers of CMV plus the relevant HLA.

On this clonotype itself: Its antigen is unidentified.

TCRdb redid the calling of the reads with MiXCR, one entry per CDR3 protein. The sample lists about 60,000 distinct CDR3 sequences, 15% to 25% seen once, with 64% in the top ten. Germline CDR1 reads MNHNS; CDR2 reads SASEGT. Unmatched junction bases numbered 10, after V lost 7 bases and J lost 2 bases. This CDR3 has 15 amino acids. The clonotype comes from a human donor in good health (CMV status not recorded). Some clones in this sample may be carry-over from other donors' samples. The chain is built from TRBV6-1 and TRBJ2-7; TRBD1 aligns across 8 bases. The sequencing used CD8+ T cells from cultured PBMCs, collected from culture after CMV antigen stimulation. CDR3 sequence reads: CASNSGQGLAYEQYF. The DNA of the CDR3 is TGTGCCAGCAATTCAGGACAGGGCCTTGCCTACGAGCAGTACTTC.